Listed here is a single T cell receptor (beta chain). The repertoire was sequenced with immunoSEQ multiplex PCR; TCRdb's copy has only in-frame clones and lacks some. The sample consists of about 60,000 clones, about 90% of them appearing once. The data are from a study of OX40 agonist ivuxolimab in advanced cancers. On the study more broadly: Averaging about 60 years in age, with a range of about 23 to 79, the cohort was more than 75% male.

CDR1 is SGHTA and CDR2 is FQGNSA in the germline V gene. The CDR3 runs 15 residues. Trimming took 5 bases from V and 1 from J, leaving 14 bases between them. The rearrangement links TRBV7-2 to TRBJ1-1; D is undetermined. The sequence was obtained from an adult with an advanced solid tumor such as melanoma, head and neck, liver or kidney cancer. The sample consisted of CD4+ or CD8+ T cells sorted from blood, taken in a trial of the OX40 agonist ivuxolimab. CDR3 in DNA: TGTGCCAGCAGCACGGTGGCTTGGGCGAACACTGAAGCTTTCTTT. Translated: CASSTVAWANTEAFF.